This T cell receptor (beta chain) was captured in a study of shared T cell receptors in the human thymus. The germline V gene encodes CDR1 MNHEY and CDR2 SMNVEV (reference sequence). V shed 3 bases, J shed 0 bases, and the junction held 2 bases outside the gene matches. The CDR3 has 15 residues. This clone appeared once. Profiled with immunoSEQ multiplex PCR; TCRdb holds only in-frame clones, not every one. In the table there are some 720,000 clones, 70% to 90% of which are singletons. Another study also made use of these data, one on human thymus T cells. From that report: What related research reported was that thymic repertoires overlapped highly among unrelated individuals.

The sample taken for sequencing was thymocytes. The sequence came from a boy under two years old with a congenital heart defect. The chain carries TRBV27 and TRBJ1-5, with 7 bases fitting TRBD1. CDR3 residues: CASSFRQGSNQPQHF. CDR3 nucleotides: TGTGCCAGCAGTTTCCGACAGGGTAGCAATCAGCCCCAGCATTTT.